This T cell receptor (beta chain) was captured by sequencing in a study of cytotoxic CD8 clonotypes in ibrutinib-treated CLL. Sequenced by immunoSEQ multiplex PCR; TCRdb stores in-frame clones only, minus some. The sample comprises 270,000 or so clones, roughly three quarters of which are singletons, and roughly 5% rests with the top ten. Germline V gene sequence: CDR1 MGHRA, CDR2 YSYEKL. The CDR3 consists of 16 residues. J was trimmed by 0 bases and V by 4 bases; bases with no gene match: 6. The clonotype was recovered from a human donor with chronic lymphocytic leukemia. V is TRBV4-1 and J is TRBJ1-1, with TRBD1 matching 9 bases. This specimen was PBMCs, taken at disease progression, from a patient treated with ibrutinib. This CDR3 reads CASSRWTGVMNTEAFF. In DNA, the CDR3 is TGCGCCAGCAGCCGATGGACAGGGGTTATGAACACTGAAGCTTTCTTT.